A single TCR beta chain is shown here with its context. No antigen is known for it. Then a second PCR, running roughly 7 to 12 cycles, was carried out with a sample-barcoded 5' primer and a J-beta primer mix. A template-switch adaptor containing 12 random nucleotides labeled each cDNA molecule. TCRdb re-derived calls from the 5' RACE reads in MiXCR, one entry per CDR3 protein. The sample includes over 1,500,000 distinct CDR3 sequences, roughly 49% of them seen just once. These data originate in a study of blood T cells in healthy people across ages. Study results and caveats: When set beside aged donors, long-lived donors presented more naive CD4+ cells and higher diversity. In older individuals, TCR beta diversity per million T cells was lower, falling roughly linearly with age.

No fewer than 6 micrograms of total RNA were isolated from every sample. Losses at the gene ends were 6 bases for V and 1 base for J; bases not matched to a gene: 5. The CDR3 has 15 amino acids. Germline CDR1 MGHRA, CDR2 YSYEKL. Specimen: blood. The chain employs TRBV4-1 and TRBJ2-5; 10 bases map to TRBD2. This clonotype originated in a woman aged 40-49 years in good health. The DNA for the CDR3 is TGCGCCAGCAGTAGGCCTAGCGGGGGCCAAGAGACCCAGTACTTC. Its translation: CASSRPSGGQETQYF.